This is a list of T cell receptor beta chains from one sample in a study of CD8 T cells in Susac syndrome. MiXCR, run by TCRdb on the immunoSEQ multiplex PCR reads, gives a single entry per CDR3 protein. The sample lists about 210,000 distinct CDR3 sequences; approximately 95% were seen once. The sequencing input was CD4+ T cells from PBMCs. Source of these receptors: a human donor with multiple sclerosis. Each CDR3 is given with its conserved first and last residue. The order of the fields is clone size, V gene, J gene, D gene, CDR3 protein, CDR3 DNA. The D gene is left open where the match is weak. The size entry is marked missing in some rows and otherwise reads once, few, many or a size class.

-	TRBV3-1	TRBJ2-2	-	CASSQGQGRTGELFF	TGTGCCAGCAGCCAAGGGCAGGGGCGCACCGGGGAGCTGTTTTTT
-	TRBV15	TRBJ1-2	-	CATSERGDYGYTF	TGTGCCACCAGCGAGAGGGGCGACTATGGCTACACCTTC
-	TRBV5-4	TRBJ2-1	-	CASSSQGSDEQFF	TGTGCCAGCAGCTCCCAGGGGTCGGATGAGCAGTTCTTC
once	TRBV5-1	TRBJ2-1	-	CASSLPSDSYNEQFF	TGCGCCAGCAGCTTGCCTAGCGACTCCTACAATGAGCAGTTCTTC
-	TRBV29-1	TRBJ2-7	-	CSVRTGTPGEQYF	TGCAGCGTTCGGACCGGGACCCCGGGGGAGCAGTACTTC
once	TRBV15	TRBJ2-1	-	CATSSKTQTRNEQFF	TGTGCCACCAGCAGCAAAACTCAAACGCGGAATGAGCAGTTCTTC
-	TRBV14	TRBJ2-1	TRBD2	CASSQTSGLAGRQFF	TGTGCCAGCAGCCAAACCTCGGGACTAGCGGGGCGACAGTTCTTC
-	TRBV29-1	TRBJ2-1	-	CSSLRLGLNEQFF	TGCAGCTCCCTTCGTCTAGGGTTGAATGAGCAGTTCTTC
-	TRBV28	TRBJ1-1	-	CASGTANTEAFF	TGTGCCAGCGGAACTGCGAACACTGAAGCTTTCTTT
-	TRBV7-2	TRBJ2-5	-	CASSPVLEETQYF	TGTGCCAGCAGCCCCGTCCTAGAAGAGACCCAGTACTTC
-	TRBV5-1	TRBJ2-1	TRBD2	CASSLVLAGWKYNEQFF	TGCGCCAGCAGCTTGGTTCTAGCGGGATGGAAGTACAATGAGCAGTTCTTC
-	TRBV4-2	TRBJ1-5	TRBD1	CASSQEPGQLNQPQHF	TGTGCCAGCAGCCAAGAGCCGGGACAGCTGAATCAGCCCCAGCATTTT
-	TRBV20-1	TRBJ2-2	-	CSASQQGRELFF	TGCAGTGCTAGCCAACAGGGAAGGGAGCTGTTTTTT
-	TRBV18	TRBJ2-1	TRBD2	CASSTSGLHNNEQFF	TGTGCCAGCTCAACATCGGGACTACATAACAATGAGCAGTTCTTC
-	TRBV7-9	TRBJ2-1	-	CASSLDGEQFF	TGTGCCAGCAGCTTAGATGGTGAGCAGTTCTTC
once	TRBV20-1	TRBJ1-5	-	CSARISGSGNQPQHF	TGCAGTGCTAGAATTTCAGGGTCGGGCAATCAGCCCCAGCATTTT